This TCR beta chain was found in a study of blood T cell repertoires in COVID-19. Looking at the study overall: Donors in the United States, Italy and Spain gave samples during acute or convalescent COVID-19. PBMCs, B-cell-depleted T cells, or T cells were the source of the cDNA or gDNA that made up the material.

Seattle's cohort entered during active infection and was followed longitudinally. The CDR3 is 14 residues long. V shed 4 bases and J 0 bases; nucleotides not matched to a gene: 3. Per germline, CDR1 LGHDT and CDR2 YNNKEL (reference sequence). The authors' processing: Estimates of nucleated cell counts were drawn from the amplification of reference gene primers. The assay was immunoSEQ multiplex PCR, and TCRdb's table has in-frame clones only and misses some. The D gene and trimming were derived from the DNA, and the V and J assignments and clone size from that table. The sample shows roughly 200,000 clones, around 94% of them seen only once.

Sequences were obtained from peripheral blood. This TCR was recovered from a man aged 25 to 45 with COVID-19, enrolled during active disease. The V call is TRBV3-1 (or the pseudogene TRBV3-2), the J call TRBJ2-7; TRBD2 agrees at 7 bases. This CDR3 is CASSRDYLSYEQYF. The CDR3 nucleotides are TGTGCCAGCAGCCGGGACTATCTCTCCTACGAGCAGTACTTC.